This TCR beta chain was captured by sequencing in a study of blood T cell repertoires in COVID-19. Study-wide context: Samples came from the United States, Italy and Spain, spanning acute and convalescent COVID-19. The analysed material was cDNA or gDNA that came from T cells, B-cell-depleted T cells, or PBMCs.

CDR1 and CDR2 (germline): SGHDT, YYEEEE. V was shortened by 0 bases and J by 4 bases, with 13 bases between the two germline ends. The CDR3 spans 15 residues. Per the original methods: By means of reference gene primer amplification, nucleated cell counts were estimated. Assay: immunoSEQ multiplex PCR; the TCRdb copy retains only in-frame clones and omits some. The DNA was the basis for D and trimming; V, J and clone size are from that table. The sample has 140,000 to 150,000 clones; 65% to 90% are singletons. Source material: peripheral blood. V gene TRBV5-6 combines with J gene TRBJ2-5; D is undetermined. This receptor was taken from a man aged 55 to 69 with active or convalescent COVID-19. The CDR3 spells CASSLGSVTGETQYF. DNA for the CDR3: TGTGCCAGCAGCTTGGGGTCGGTAACGGGAGAGACCCAGTACTTC.